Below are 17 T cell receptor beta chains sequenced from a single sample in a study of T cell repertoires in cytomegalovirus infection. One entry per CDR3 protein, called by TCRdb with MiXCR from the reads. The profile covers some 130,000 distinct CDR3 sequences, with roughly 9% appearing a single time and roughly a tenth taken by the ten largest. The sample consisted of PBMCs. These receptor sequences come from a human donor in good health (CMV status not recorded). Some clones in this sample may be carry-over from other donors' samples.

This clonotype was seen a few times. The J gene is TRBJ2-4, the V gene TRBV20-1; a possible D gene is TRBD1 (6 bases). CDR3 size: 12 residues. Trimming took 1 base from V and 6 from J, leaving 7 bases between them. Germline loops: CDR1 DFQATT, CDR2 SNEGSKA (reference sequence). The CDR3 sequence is CSARARGNIQYF. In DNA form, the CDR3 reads TGCAGTGCTAGAGCCAGGGGAAACATTCAGTACTTC.

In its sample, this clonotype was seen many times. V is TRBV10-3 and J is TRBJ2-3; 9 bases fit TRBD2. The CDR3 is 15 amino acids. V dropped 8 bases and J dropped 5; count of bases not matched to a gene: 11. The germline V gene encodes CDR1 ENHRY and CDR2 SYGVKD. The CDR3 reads CAIGSGGPTKDTQYF. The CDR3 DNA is TGTGCCATCGGGAGCGGGGGGCCAACGAAAGATACGCAGTATTTT.

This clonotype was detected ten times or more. The CDR3 region is CATGTGRLVDYGYTF. The CDR3 bases are TGTGCCACCGGTACAGGGCGATTGGTGGACTATGGCTACACCTTC. The chain couples TRBV6-5 to TRBJ1-2, with D perhaps matching TRBD1 (6 bases). The germline gives CDR1 MNHEY, CDR2 SVGAGI. The V and J ends lost 10 bases and 3 bases respectively, with 21 bases between them. This CDR3 is built from 15 residues.

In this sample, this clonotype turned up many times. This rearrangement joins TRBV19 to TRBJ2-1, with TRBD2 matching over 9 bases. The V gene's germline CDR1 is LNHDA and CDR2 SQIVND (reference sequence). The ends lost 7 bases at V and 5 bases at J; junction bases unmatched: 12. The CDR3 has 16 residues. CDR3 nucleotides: TGTGCCAGTACCATGGGGAGCGGGGGGCCTGACAATGAGCAGTTCTTC. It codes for CASTMGSGGPDNEQFF.

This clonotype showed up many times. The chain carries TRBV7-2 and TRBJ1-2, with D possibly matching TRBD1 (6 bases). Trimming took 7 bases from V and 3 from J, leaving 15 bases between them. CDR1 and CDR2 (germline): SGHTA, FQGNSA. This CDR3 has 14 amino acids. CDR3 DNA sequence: TGTGCCAGCAATCCTGGGTCAGGGGACTATGGCTACACCTTC. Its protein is CASNPGSGDYGYTF.

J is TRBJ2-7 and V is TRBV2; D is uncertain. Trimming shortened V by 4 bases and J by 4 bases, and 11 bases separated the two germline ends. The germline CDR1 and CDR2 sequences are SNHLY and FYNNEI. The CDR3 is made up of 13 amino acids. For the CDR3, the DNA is TGTGCCAGCAGTGTCGAAGGTTCGTACGAGCAGTACTTC. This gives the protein CASSVEGSYEQYF.

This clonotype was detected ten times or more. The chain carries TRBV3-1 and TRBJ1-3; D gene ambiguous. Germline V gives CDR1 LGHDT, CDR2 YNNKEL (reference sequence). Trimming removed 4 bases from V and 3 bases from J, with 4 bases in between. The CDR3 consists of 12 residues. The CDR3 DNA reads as TGTGCCAGCAGCCCAAGTGGAAACACCATATATTTT. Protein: CASSPSGNTIYF.

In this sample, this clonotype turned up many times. The CDR3 bases are TGTGCCAGCAGTGAGCGCAGCGTTAATCAGCCCCAGCATTTT. Translation: CASSERSVNQPQHF. The rearrangement links TRBV2 to TRBJ1-5; no firm D call. The CDR3 runs to 14 residues. Germline CDR1 and CDR2: SNHLY and FYNNEI. V lost 3 bases and J 4 bases, leaving 10 bases between the germline ends.

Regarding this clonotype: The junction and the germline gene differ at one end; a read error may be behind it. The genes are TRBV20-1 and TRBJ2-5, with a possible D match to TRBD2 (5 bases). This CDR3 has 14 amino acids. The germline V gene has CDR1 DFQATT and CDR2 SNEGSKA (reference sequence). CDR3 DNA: TGTAGTGCTAGTAGGAGAACTAGTTCAGAGACCCAGTACTTC. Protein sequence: CSASRRTSSETQYF.

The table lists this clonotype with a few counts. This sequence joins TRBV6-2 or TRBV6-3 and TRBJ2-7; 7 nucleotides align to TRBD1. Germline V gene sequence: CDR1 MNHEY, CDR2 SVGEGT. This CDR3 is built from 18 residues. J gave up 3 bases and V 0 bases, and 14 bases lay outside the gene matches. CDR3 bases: TGTGCCAGCAGTTACTCGAGTAGATCGACAGGGAATGTCTACGAGCAGTACTTC. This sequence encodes CASSYSSRSTGNVYEQYF.

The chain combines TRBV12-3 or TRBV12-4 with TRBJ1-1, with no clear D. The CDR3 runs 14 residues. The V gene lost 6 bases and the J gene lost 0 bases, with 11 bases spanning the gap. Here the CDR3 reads CASSNLQMNTEAFF. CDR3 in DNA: TGTGCCAGCAGCAACCTACAGATGAACACTGAAGCTTTCTTT.

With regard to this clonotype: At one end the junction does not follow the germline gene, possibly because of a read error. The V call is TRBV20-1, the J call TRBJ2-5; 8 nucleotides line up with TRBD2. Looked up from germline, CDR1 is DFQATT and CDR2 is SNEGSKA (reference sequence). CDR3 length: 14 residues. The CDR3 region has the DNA TGCAGTTCTAGACCGGGACTAGGGGGGGAGACCCAGTACTTC. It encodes CSSRPGLGGETQYF.

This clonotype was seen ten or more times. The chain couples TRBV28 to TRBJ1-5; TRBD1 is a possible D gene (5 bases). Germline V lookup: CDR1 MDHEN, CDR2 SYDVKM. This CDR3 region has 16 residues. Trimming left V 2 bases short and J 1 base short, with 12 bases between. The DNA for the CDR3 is TGTGCCAGCAGTTTAAAAGGGGCAGGGAGCAATCAGCCCCAGCATTTT. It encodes CASSLKGAGSNQPQHF.

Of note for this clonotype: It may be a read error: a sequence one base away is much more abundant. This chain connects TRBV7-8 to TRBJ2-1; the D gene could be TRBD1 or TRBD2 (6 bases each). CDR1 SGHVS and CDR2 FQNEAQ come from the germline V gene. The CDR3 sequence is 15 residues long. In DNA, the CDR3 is TGTCCCAGCAGCTTACTGGCTAGCCAGGGGAGGGAGCAGTTCTTC. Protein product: CPSSLLASQGREQFF.

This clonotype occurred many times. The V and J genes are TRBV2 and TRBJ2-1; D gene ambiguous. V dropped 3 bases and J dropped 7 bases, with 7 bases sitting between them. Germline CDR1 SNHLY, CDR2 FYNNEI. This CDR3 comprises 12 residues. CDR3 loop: CASSDDGNEQFF. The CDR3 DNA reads TGTGCCAGCAGTGATGATGGTAATGAGCAGTTCTTC. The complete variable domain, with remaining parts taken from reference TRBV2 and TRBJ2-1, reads EPEVTQTPSHQVTQMGQEVILRCVPISNHLYFYWYRQILGQKVEFLVSFYNNEISEKSEIFDDQFSVERPDGSNFTLKIRSTKLEDSAMYFCASSDDGNEQFFGPGTRLTVL.

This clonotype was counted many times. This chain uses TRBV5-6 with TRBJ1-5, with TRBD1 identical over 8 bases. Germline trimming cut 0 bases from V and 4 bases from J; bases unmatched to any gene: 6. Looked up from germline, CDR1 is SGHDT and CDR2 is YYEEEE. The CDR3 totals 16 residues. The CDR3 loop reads CASSLGDRRGNQPQHF. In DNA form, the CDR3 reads TGTGCCAGCAGCTTGGGGGACAGGAGAGGAAATCAGCCCCAGCATTTT. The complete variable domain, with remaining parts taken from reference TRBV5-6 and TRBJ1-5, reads DAGVTQSPTHLIKTRGQQVTLRCSPKSGHDTVSWYQQALGQGPQFIFQYYEEEERQRGNFPDRFSGHQFPNYSSELNVNALLLGDSALYLCASSLGDRRGNQPQHFGDGTRLSIL.

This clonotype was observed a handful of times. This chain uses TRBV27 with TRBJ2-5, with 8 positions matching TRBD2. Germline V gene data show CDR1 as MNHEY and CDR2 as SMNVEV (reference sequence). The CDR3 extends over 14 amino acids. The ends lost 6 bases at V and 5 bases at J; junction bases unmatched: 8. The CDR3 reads CASRRSGGGETQYF. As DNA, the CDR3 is TGTGCCAGCAGGCGGAGCGGGGGCGGGGAGACCCAGTACTTC.